A single sample gave rise to the 5 T cell receptor beta chains below, sequenced in a study of blood T cell repertoires in COVID-19. TCRdb's table, derived via immunoSEQ multiplex PCR, lists solely in-frame clones and lacks some. Seen here are under 60,000 clones, approximately 87% observed once, and the top ten hold less than 6%. The sequenced sample consisted of peripheral blood. All receptors derive from a human donor in a cohort sampled during active COVID-19.

This rearrangement joins TRBV2 to TRBJ1-5, with TRBD1 matching over 7 bases. Germline CDR1 reads SNHLY; CDR2 reads FYNNEI. Germline trimming cut 6 bases from V and 0 bases from J; bases unmatched to any gene: 11. The CDR3 is 17 residues long. The CDR3: CASRETGTLYSNQPQHF. The CDR3 nucleotides read TGTGCCAGCAGGGAGACAGGGACGTTATATAGCAATCAGCCCCAGCATTTT.

The chain carries TRBV6-5 and TRBJ1-2; D not certain. V lost 10 bases to trimming and J lost 8 bases, with 20 bases between them. This CDR3 is 13 amino acids long. Germline loops: CDR1 MNHEY, CDR2 SVGAGI. Written as DNA, the CDR3 is TGTGCCACGACGCCGACGGGATATCGGGGCTACACCTTC. It specifies CATTPTGYRGYTF.

The chain employs TRBV5-1 and TRBJ2-5, with D perhaps TRBD2 (5 bases). Trimming cost V 4 bases and J 0 bases, with 10 bases left between them. CDR3 size: 14 residues. Germline CDR1 and CDR2: SGHRS and YFSETQ. CDR3 loop: CASSLRTDQETQYF. Here the CDR3 DNA reads TGCGCCAGCAGCCTACGGACTGACCAAGAGACCCAGTACTTC.

V and J are TRBV6-2 or TRBV6-3 and TRBJ1-2, with TRBD1 identical over 7 bases. CDR1 and CDR2 (germline): MNHEY, SVGEGT. CDR3 length: 14 amino acids. Unmatched junction bases numbered 3, after V lost 2 bases and J lost 3 bases. CDR3 loop: CASSYGGQHYGYTF. CDR3 nucleotides: TGTGCCAGCAGTTACGGGGGACAGCACTATGGCTACACCTTC.

This chain links TRBV5-1 with TRBJ2-5; no definite D call. Trimming left V 0 bases short and J 0 bases short, with 6 bases between. Germline V CDR1 and CDR2: SGHRS, YFSETQ. The CDR3 covers 14 residues. As DNA, the CDR3 is TGCGCCAGCAGCTTGGTGCCAGACCAAGAGACCCAGTACTTC. This encodes CASSLVPDQETQYF.